Listed below are T cell receptor beta chains from one sample, sequenced in a study of T cell responses to AZD1222 COVID-19 vaccine. This table comes from immunoSEQ multiplex PCR, and its TCRdb copy is limited to in-frame clones, with some not included. The sample gives roughly 120,000 clones, over 75% of which show up once; 2.8% is in the top ten. The source was peripheral blood, collected on day 0 of AZD1222 vaccination. These receptors were obtained from an adult in good health. Both conserved end residues are trimmed from each CDR3. Where a row states a size, it is once, few, many or the class of an expanded clone; other rows omit it.

>13|TRBV7-2|-|TRBJ2-7
ASSLVSGGDYEQY
>11|TRBV5-1|-|TRBJ2-5
ASSLGAEETQY
>14|TRBV24-1|-|TRBJ1-2
ATSDWDIRGHYGYT
>13|TRBV7-9|-|TRBJ1-2
ASSLAETALYGYT
>12|TRBV29-1|-|TRBJ2-2
SVGSGAESGELF
>14|TRBV3-1/TRBV3-2|-|TRBJ2-1
ASSQERGLNRGEQF
>11|TRBV9|-|TRBJ1-1
ASSVTPGTEAF
>12|TRBV7-2|few|TRBJ1-4
ASSTDLSWEKLF
>12|TRBV7-9|-|TRBJ2-3
ASSSISSTDTQY
>11|TRBV19|-|TRBJ1-2
ASSNTEVYGYT
>13|TRBV6-5|once|TRBJ1-5
ASSYARTGDQPQH
>16|TRBV7-8|-|TRBJ1-5
ASSLGTRDRERNQPQH
>13|TRBV2|-|TRBJ1-2
ASKVGSLGSYGYT
>13|TRBV7-6|-|TRBJ1-1
ASSPRWGGDTEAF
>13|TRBV5-1|-|TRBJ2-2
ASSLAELLTGELF
>12|TRBV6-1|-|TRBJ1-5
ASSENPDAQPQH
>13|TRBV5-5|-|TRBJ1-2
ASSLVGGQNYGYT
>11|TRBV6-1|-|TRBJ2-7
ASSPAGYYEQY
>11|TRBV5-1|-|TRBJ2-2
ASSLIGPGELF
>12|TRBV18|-|TRBJ2-5
ASSYGGIQETQY
>11|TRBV7-9|-|TRBJ2-2
AIEGPNTGELF
>13|TRBV5-1|-|TRBJ1-6
ASSLAGTGNSPLH
>12|TRBV9|-|TRBJ1-1
ASSPGWGVTEAF
>13|TRBV7-2|once|TRBJ2-1
ASSLGGYRRNEQF
>14|TRBV5-1|-|TRBJ2-1
ASSLPAPGASNEQF
>11|TRBV11-3|-|TRBJ2-7
ASSFRRGDEQY
>12|TRBV14|-|TRBJ2-7
ASSPYRGAYEQY
>13|TRBV15|-|TRBJ2-7
ATSRGGATYEEQY
>12|TRBV6-1|-|TRBJ1-2
ASSEVRGNYGYT
>15|TRBV4-1|few|TRBJ2-7
ASSQEEGGRGSYEQY
>12|TRBV6-5|-|TRBJ2-7
ASSRGQGVYEQY
>12|TRBV24-1|-|TRBJ2-1
ATSDPGGYNEQF
>14|TRBV4-2|-|TRBJ1-1
ASSQDRAAMNTEAF
>14|TRBV7-8|-|TRBJ1-5
ASSLGVRGSNQPQH
>9|TRBV6-1|-|TRBJ2-7
ASSEFSEQY
>13|TRBV19|-|TRBJ1-4
ASSPGGNSNEKLF
>14|TRBV10-3|-|TRBJ1-6
AISEPGQGYNSPLH
>13|TRBV7-2|-|TRBJ2-7
ASSLVPSGSYEQY
>11|TRBV4-2|-|TRBJ1-1
ASSSDSYIEAF
>12|TRBV9|-|TRBJ2-7
ASSVRAGTYEQY
>11|TRBV30|-|TRBJ1-2
AWVGQTNYGYT
>10|TRBV6-6|-|TRBJ1-2
ASRLDRDGYT
>10|TRBV6-6|-|TRBJ2-2
ASRTGAGELF